These T cell receptor beta chains were read from a single sample in a study of response to subunit inactivated influenza vaccine. From the RT-PCR reads, TCRdb called clonotypes with MiXCR, one entry per CDR3 protein. The repertoire holds over 650,000 distinct CDR3 sequences, with about 18% as singletons. The input for sequencing was PBMCs from blood, taken roughly 5 days after vaccination. All receptors come from a middle-aged man who received an inactivated influenza vaccine. Each CDR3 is given with its conserved first and last residue. A D gene is named only where the DNA matches it firmly. Only some rows state a clone size, as once, few, many or a class for expanded clones.

many	.	TRBV20-1	16	TRBJ2-2	CSAREGRRGQTGELFF	TGCAGTGCTAGAGAAGGGAGACGGGGGCAAACCGGGGAGCTGTTTTTT
.	.	TRBV9	16	TRBJ2-2	CASSPWGTLNTGELFF	TGTGCCAGCAGCCCCTGGGGGACACTTAACACCGGGGAGCTGTTTTTT
few	.	TRBV20-1	15	TRBJ1-1	CSARWEGRGADEAFF	TGCAGTGCTAGATGGGAGGGGCGGGGAGCCGATGAAGCTTTCTTT
.	.	TRBV6-5	16	TRBJ2-4	CASSYDSGLAKNIQYF	TGTGCCAGCAGTTACGACAGCGGATTAGCCAAAAACATTCAGTACTTC
few	.	TRBV9	12	TRBJ1-2	CASSNPGTGYTF	TGTGCCAGCAGTAACCCGGGTACCGGCTACACCTTC
few	.	TRBV5-1	15	TRBJ2-1	CASSLAPEGGREQFF	TGCGCCAGCAGCTTGGCACCGGAGGGGGGCAGGGAGCAGTTCTTC
.	TRBD2	TRBV7-9	15	TRBJ2-1	CASSLTGGGVNEQFF	TGTGCCAGCAGCCTAACGGGAGGGGGAGTGAATGAGCAGTTCTTC
.	.	TRBV12-3/TRBV12-4	14	TRBJ1-6	CASTLSAGNSPLHF	TGTGCCAGCACCCTGAGTGCCGGGAACTCACCCCTCCACTTT
few	TRBD2	TRBV7-2	15	TRBJ2-1	CASSFSGISYNEQFF	TGTGCCAGCAGCTTTAGCGGGATCTCCTACAATGAGCAGTTCTTC
many	TRBD1	TRBV12-3/TRBV12-4	12	TRBJ1-2	CASSFHRGGYTF	TGTGCCAGCAGTTTCCACAGGGGTGGCTACACCTTC
.	.	TRBV20-1	12	TRBJ2-2	CSASKGAGELFF	TGCAGTGCTAGTAAAGGGGCCGGGGAGCTGTTTTTT
.	.	TRBV7-9	16	TRBJ2-2	CASSLAPGEDTGELFF	TGTGCCAGCAGCTTAGCGCCGGGGGAAGACACCGGGGAGCTGTTTTTT
many	TRBD1	TRBV20-1	12	TRBJ2-5	CSASDRQETQYF	TGCAGTGCTTCGGACAGGCAAGAGACCCAGTACTTC
few	.	TRBV6-2/TRBV6-3	15	TRBJ1-5	CASSRAGAHNQPQHF	TGTGCCAGCAGTAGGGCAGGGGCTCACAATCAGCCCCAGCATTTT
many	.	TRBV6-5	11	TRBJ2-7	CASSSVDEQYF	TGTGCCAGCAGTTCCGTCGACGAGCAGTACTTC
few	.	TRBV2	13	TRBJ2-7	CASSGIRAYEQYF	TGTGCCAGCAGTGGTATCAGAGCCTACGAGCAGTACTTC
many	TRBD1	TRBV28	15	TRBJ2-7	CASSLATGGIYEQYF	TGTGCCAGCAGTTTGGCGACAGGGGGCATTTACGAGCAGTACTTC
.	.	TRBV27	13	TRBJ2-5	CASKSGLEETQYF	TGTGCCAGCAAGAGTGGGCTTGAAGAGACCCAGTACTTC
.	TRBD2	TRBV6-4	13	TRBJ2-1	CASSEGTTNEQFF	TGTGCCAGCAGTGAAGGGACTACTAATGAGCAGTTCTTC
.	TRBD2	TRBV20-1	13	TRBJ2-3	CSASGRHTDTQYF	TGCAGTGCTAGCGGGAGGCACACAGATACGCAGTATTTT
few	.	TRBV7-8	17	TRBJ1-2	CASSFGIGQNGNYGYTF	TGTGCCAGCAGCTTTGGGATCGGGCAGAACGGAAACTATGGCTACACCTTC
.	TRBD2	TRBV27	15	TRBJ2-1	CASNGLAGPIGEQFF	TGTGCCAGCAATGGACTAGCGGGACCCATTGGTGAGCAGTTCTTC
.	.	TRBV20-1	14	TRBJ1-2	CSARRGVANYGYTF	TGCAGTGCTAGGCGGGGGGTAGCTAACTATGGCTACACCTTC
.	.	TRBV4-1	15	TRBJ2-7	CASSQVTGWSYEQYF	TGCGCCAGCAGCCAAGTAACAGGGTGGTCCTACGAGCAGTACTTC
few	.	TRBV28	16	TRBJ2-2	CASRVTGTGTSGELFF	TGTGCCAGCAGAGTGACCGGGACTGGTACGTCCGGGGAGCTGTTTTTT
.	TRBD1	TRBV11-3	15	TRBJ2-2	CASSPRQGIGGELFF	TGTGCCAGCAGCCCACGACAGGGGATAGGCGGGGAGCTGTTTTTT
.	TRBD2	TRBV12-3/TRBV12-4	16	TRBJ2-3	CASSQGLAGVADTQYF	TGTGCCAGCAGTCAAGGACTAGCGGGAGTTGCAGATACGCAGTATTTT
.	.	TRBV9	16	TRBJ2-7	CASSVEGSPLLYEQYF	TGTGCCAGCAGCGTAGAAGGTTCCCCCCTCCTATACGAGCAGTACTTC
.	TRBD2	TRBV20-1	15	TRBJ2-3	CSALQPSGPADTQYF	TGCAGTGCTCTCCAACCTAGCGGGCCAGCAGATACGCAGTATTTT
few	TRBD1	TRBV6-1	15	TRBJ1-1	CASTQSRTGVTEAFF	TGTGCCAGCACCCAATCCCGGACAGGGGTCACTGAAGCTTTCTTT
few	.	TRBV6-4	14	TRBJ2-7	CASISQGSTYEQYF	TGTGCCAGCATCTCCCAGGGATCGACCTACGAGCAGTACTTC
few	TRBD1	TRBV7-9	15	TRBJ2-7	CASTPPGTGGYEQYF	TGTGCCAGCACCCCTCCCGGGACAGGGGGCTACGAGCAGTACTTC
.	.	TRBV7-2	14	TRBJ1-1	CASSLLGVSAKAFF	TGTGCCAGCAGCTTACTGGGCGTCAGTGCTAAAGCTTTCTTT